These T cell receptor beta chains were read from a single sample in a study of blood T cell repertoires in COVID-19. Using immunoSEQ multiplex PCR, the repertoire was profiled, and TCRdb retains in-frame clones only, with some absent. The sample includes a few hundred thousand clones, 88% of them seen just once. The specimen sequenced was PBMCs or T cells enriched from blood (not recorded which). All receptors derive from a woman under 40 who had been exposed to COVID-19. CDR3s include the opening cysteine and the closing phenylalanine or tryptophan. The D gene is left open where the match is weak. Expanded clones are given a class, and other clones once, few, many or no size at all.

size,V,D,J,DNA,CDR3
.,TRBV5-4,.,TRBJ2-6,TGTGCCAGCGGGCGAAGCCCCCACTCTGGGGCCAACGTCCTGACTTTC,CASGRSPHSGANVLTF
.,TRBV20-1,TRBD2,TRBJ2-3,TGCAGTGCTAGTCGGACTAGCCTCACAGATACGCAGTATTTT,CSASRTSLTDTQYF
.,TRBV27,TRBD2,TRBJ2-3,TGTGCCAGCAGGGCGGGACTAGCGGGTTCAGATACGCAGTATTTT,CASRAGLAGSDTQYF
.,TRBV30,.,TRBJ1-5,TGTGCCTGGAGTGTACTTCGGAGCAATCAGCCCCAGCATTTT,CAWSVLRSNQPQHF
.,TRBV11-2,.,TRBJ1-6,TGTGCCAGCAGCTTAGATCTCAGGCCCCTCCACTTT,CASSLDLRPLHF
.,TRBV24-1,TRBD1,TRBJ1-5,TGTGCCACCAGTCAACAGGGGGGCAGCAATCAGCCCCAGCATTTT,CATSQQGGSNQPQHF
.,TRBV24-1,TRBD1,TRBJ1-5,TGTGCCACCAGTGATCCCGGGACAGGGAATCAGCCCCAGCATTTT,CATSDPGTGNQPQHF
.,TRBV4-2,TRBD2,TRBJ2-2,TGTGCCAGCAGCCAAGTCCAAGCGGGAGGGGGAACCGGGGAGCTGTTTTTT,CASSQVQAGGGTGELFF
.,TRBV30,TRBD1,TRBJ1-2,TGTGCCTGGAACCGGGACAGGGAGAAATGGGGCTACACCTTC,CAWNRDREKWGYTF
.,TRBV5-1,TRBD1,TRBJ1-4,TGCGCCAGCAGCCCCGGGACAGCAACTAATGAAAAACTGTTTTTT,CASSPGTATNEKLFF
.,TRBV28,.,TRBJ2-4,TGTGCCAGCAGTTTGAGCGTATTGGGTGCGGCCAAAAACATTCAGTACTTC,CASSLSVLGAAKNIQYF
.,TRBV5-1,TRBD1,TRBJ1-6,TGCGCCAGCAGCCCGGGTCCAGACAGGGGTAATTCACCCCTCCACTTT,CASSPGPDRGNSPLHF
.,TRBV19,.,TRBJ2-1,TGTGCCAGTAGGTCTCCGGGAGCGTACTACAATGAGCAGTTCTTC,CASRSPGAYYNEQFF
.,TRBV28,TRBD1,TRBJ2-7,TGTGCCAGCTGTAGGGGGCAGAATTCCGACGAGCAGTACTTC,CASCRGQNSDEQYF
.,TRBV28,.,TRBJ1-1,TGTGCCAGCAGTTTTCAGATGAACACTGAAGCTTTCTTT,CASSFQMNTEAFF
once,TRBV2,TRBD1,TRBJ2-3,TGTGCCAGCAGTACAGGGACAGGGGGAGGGACAGATACGCAGTATTTT,CASSTGTGGGTDTQYF
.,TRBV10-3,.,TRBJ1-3,TGTGCCATCAGTGAGTCGGGTCGGCGGGTCTCTGGAAACACCATATATTTT,CAISESGRRVSGNTIYF
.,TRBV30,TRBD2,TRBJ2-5,TGTGCCTGGAGTGTAGGGCAGTGGGGGGGAGAGACCCAGTACTTC,CAWSVGQWGGETQYF
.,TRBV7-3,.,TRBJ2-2,TGTGCCAGCAGCTTAACTGAGGACTTACTAGGAAAAAACGGGGAGCTGTTTTTT,CASSLTEDLLGKNGELFF
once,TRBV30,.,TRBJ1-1,TGTGCCTGGATGCGGGGAAGGGACACTGAAGCTTTCTTT,CAWMRGRDTEAFF
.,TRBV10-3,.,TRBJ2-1,TGTGCCATCAGTGACGAGGGGGGGATTGAGCAGTTCTTC,CAISDEGGIEQFF
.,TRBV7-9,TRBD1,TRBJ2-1,TGTGCCAGCAGCTTAGGTACAGGGGGCGATGAGCAGTTCTTC,CASSLGTGGDEQFF
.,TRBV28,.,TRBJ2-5,TGTGCCAGCAGGGACAGCCAAGAGACCCAGTACTTC,CASRDSQETQYF
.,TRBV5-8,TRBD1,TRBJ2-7,TGTGCCAGCAGCCGGGACAGGAGGTACGAGCAGTACTTC,CASSRDRRYEQYF
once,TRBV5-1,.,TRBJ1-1,TGCGCCAGCAGCTTGGCCGACAGGCCCACTCGGGACACTGAAGCTTTCTTT,CASSLADRPTRDTEAFF
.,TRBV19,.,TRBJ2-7,TGTGCCAGTAGTTTCTACCCCTCCTACGAGCAGTACTTC,CASSFYPSYEQYF
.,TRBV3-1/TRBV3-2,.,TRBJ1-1,TGTGCCAGCAGCCATTTTAGGGGGAACACTGAAGCTTTCTTT,CASSHFRGNTEAFF